The 28 T cell receptor beta chains below were found in one sample sequenced in a study of T cell responses to AZD1222 COVID-19 vaccine. Sequencing was performed with immunoSEQ multiplex PCR; in TCRdb, only in-frame clones are kept and a portion is missing. The repertoire holds about 72,000 clones, with around 86% as singletons. Material: peripheral blood, obtained on day 0 of AZD1222 vaccination. The receptors shown here come from an adult in good health.

This chain uses TRBV4-2 with TRBJ2-7, with D hard to call. Germline V lookup: CDR1 LGHNA, CDR2 YNFKEQ. Between the trimmed V and J ends, which lost 0 bases and 7 bases, there was a span of 16 bases. The CDR3 covers 15 residues. The CDR3 DNA sequence: TGTGCCAGCAGCCAAGATGCAACCACGTTTAAGGAGCAGTACTTC. This sequence encodes CASSQDATTFKEQYF.

The chain combines TRBV5-1 with TRBJ1-4; D is perhaps TRBD1 (6 bases). The germline V and J ends were trimmed by 2 bases and 8 bases, with 16 bases remaining between them. Germline lookup yields CDR1 SGHRS and CDR2 YFSETQ. The CDR3 extends over 15 amino acids. This CDR3 is CASSFGGPSKEKLFF. The CDR3 DNA sequence: TGCGCCAGCAGCTTCGGGGGCCCTTCAAAAGAAAAACTGTTTTTT.

The chain recombines TRBV9 with TRBJ1-3, with no clear D. Per the germline V gene, CDR1 is SGDLS and CDR2 is YYNGEE. Trimming stripped 0 bases from V and 4 bases from J, with 17 bases between. The CDR3 extends over 17 amino acids. The CDR3 loop reads CASSVDPDSGLGNTIYF. In nucleotides, the CDR3 is TGTGCCAGCAGCGTAGATCCCGACTCAGGATTGGGAAACACCATATATTTT. Using reference TRBV9 and TRBJ1-3 for the parts outside the CDR3, the full variable domain is DSGVTQTPKHLITATGQRVTLRCSPRSGDLSVYWYQQSLDQGLQFLIQYYNGEERAKGNILERFSAQQFPDLHSELNLSSLELGDSALYFCASSVDPDSGLGNTIYFGEGSWLTVV.

The count of this clone is one. This chain links TRBV19 with TRBJ2-7, with D possibly TRBD2 on 5 matching bases. The germline V gene has CDR1 LNHDA and CDR2 SQIVND (reference sequence). The CDR3 sequence is 15 residues long. V was clipped by 3 bases and J by 3 bases, with 15 bases between them. CDR3 amino acids: CASSMGLADLYEQYF. DNA for the CDR3: TGTGCCAGTAGTATGGGTCTAGCAGACCTCTACGAGCAGTACTTC.

The V and J genes are TRBV7-9 and TRBJ1-3; no firm D call. Germline V gene data show CDR1 as SEHNR and CDR2 as FQNEAQ (reference sequence). The V end was cut by 5 bases, the J end by 4 bases, with 15 bases between. The CDR3 spans 15 residues. Here the CDR3 reads CASSLGPVVGNTIYF. Written as DNA, the CDR3 is TGTGCCAGCAGCCTCGGACCGGTGGTGGGAAACACCATATATTTT.

This CDR3 reads CASQRTPNSPLHF. The CDR3 DNA sequence: TGTGCCAGCCAGAGGACCCCTAATTCACCCCTCCACTTT. The V call is TRBV6-5, the J call TRBJ1-6; D remains ambiguous. With 8 bases removed from V and 6 bases from J, the gap between germline ends came to 11 bases. The CDR3 loop spans 13 amino acids. Germline lookup yields CDR1 MNHEY and CDR2 SVGAGI.

V usage is TRBV20-1 and J usage is TRBJ1-5; possibly TRBD1 for D (6 bases). Germline values: CDR1 DFQATT, CDR2 SNEGSKA (reference sequence). Trimming cost V 3 bases and J 3 bases, with 15 bases left between them. The CDR3 length is 15 residues. The CDR3 spells CSASSGGGANQPQHF. Written as DNA, the CDR3 is TGCAGTGCTAGTAGTGGAGGGGGTGCCAATCAGCCCCAGCATTTT.

Written as DNA, the CDR3 is TGTGCCACCAGCAAGGAGAGTCGGCGCGATGAAAAACTGTTTTTT. This encodes CATSKESRRDEKLFF. V is TRBV15 and J is TRBJ1-4, with D unclear. This CDR3 has 15 residues. The germline V gene has CDR1 LNHNV and CDR2 YYDKDF (reference sequence). Trimming left V 4 bases short and J 6 bases short, with 15 bases between.

On this clone itself: At the DNA level, this CDR3 is encoded by other sequences in the same sample as well. V and J are TRBV3-1 (or the pseudogene TRBV3-2) and TRBJ1-2; no definite D call. V gave up 1 base and J gave up 1 base, with 7 bases separating them. CDR3 length equals 14 residues. From germline, CDR1 is LGHDT and CDR2 YNNKEL (reference sequence). CDR3 sequence (DNA): TGTGCCAGCAGCCAAGGAACGGTTAACTATGGCTACACCTTC. Its translation: CASSQGTVNYGYTF.

The chain recombines TRBV28 with TRBJ2-2, with 7 bases lining up with TRBD2. Germline V lookup: CDR1 MDHEN, CDR2 SYDVKM. There are 14 residues in the CDR3. J lost 5 bases, V lost 3 bases, and 3 bases had no gene match. CDR3 sequence: CASSLGGSTGELFF. CDR3 in DNA: TGTGCCAGCAGTTTGGGGGGGAGTACCGGGGAGCTGTTTTTT.

The chain joins TRBV9 to TRBJ1-4; 8 nucleotides align to TRBD1. This CDR3 contains 13 residues. The junction had 6 bases not matched to a gene; V was cut back by 4 bases and J by 10 bases. CDR1 is SGDLS and CDR2 is YYNGEE in the germline V gene. The DNA of the CDR3 is TGTGCCAGCAGCCAGACCACAGGGGGAAAACTGTTTTTT. It yields the protein CASSQTTGGKLFF.

V and J are TRBV9 and TRBJ1-3; D is uncertain. Germline-derived CDR1 and CDR2 are SGDLS and YYNGEE. Trimming cost V 1 base and J 4 bases, with 12 bases left between them. The CDR3 length is 15 residues. CDR3 nucleotide sequence: TGTGCCAGCAGCGTATATTTGGGGAGCGGAAACACCATATATTTT. Protein: CASSVYLGSGNTIYF.

V and J are TRBV4-3 and TRBJ2-5; D perhaps matches TRBD2 (5 bases). From germline, CDR1 is LGHNA and CDR2 YSLEER. Trimming shortened V by 1 base and J by 6 bases, and 12 bases separated the two germline ends. This CDR3 comprises 14 residues. CDR3 protein: CASSQASKGKTQYF. The CDR3 coding sequence is TGCGCCAGCAGCCAAGCTAGCAAGGGAAAGACCCAGTACTTC.

The chain couples TRBV7-9 to TRBJ2-7; 9 bases match TRBD1. The CDR3 is 13 residues long. Germline V lookup: CDR1 SEHNR, CDR2 FQNEAQ (reference sequence). Losses at the gene ends were 4 bases for V and 6 bases for J; bases not matched to a gene: 4. The CDR3: CASSSRTGVEQYF. The CDR3 DNA follows: TGTGCCAGCAGCTCCCGGACAGGGGTCGAGCAGTACTTC.

This clone showed up just once. This sequence joins TRBV23-1 and TRBJ2-4, with 8 bases matching TRBD1. TRBV23-1 carries the ORF label, with uncertain function. V gave up 1 base and J gave up 4 bases; unmatched junction bases: 12. The CDR3 sequence is 18 residues long. In DNA, the CDR3 is TGCGCCAGCAGTCAATTCGGGGGACAGGAAAGCGATAAAAACATTCAGTACTTC. Translated: CASSQFGGQESDKNIQYF.

This chain joins TRBV7-9 and TRBJ2-7; 12 bases match TRBD2. From germline, CDR1 is SEHNR and CDR2 FQNEAQ (reference sequence). J was trimmed by 2 bases and V by 6 bases; bases with no gene match: 5. The CDR3 is 15 amino acids. This CDR3 is CASSRLAGDPYEQYF. The DNA for the CDR3 is TGTGCCAGCAGTCGACTAGCGGGGGACCCCTACGAGCAGTACTTC.

The V call is TRBV19, the J call TRBJ1-1; D unresolved. The CDR3 length is 15 residues. The V gene's germline CDR1 is LNHDA and CDR2 SQIVND (reference sequence). V was shortened by 1 base and J by 4 bases, with 13 bases between the two germline ends. The CDR3 region is CASSIGSGSGTEAFF. The CDR3 DNA follows: TGTGCCAGTAGTATAGGGTCGGGGTCAGGCACTGAAGCTTTCTTT.

The J gene is TRBJ2-1, the V gene TRBV6-2 or TRBV6-3; TRBD2 aligns across 10 bases. Germline loops: CDR1 MNHEY, CDR2 SVGEGT. CDR3 size: 15 residues. Germline trimming cut 6 bases from V and 1 base from J; bases unmatched to any gene: 3. CDR3 coding DNA: TGTGCCAGCAGCCCTAGCGGGGGTTCCTACAATGAGCAGTTCTTC. Translation gives CASSPSGGSYNEQFF.

This clone came up a few times. The chain combines TRBV6-6 with TRBJ1-2, with D tentatively TRBD1 (6 bases). The germline V and J ends were trimmed by 8 bases and 8 bases, with 15 bases remaining between them. CDR3 length equals 12 residues. CDR1 is MNHNY, CDR2 SVGAGI, per germline (reference sequence). CDR3 protein: CASGREGGGYTF. The CDR3 bases are TGTGCCAGCGGTCGTGAGGGGGGCGGCTACACCTTC.

The V call is TRBV28, the J call TRBJ1-5; 8 bases are shared with TRBD1. The CDR3 is 15 amino acids. The germline CDR1 and CDR2 sequences are MDHEN and SYDVKM. After removal of 5 bases from V and 7 bases from J, the junction contained 10 bases not matched to a gene. CDR3 nucleotide sequence: TGTGCCAGCAGTAGCCGGGACAGGACTAACCAGCCCCAGCATTTT. Protein product: CASSSRDRTNQPQHF.

The chain has TRBV5-1 and TRBJ2-7, with D possibly being TRBD1 (6 bases). The CDR3 length is 14 residues. Germline lookup yields CDR1 SGHRS and CDR2 YFSETQ. The V end lost 2 bases, the J end lost 6 bases, and 15 bases lay between the germline ends. The DNA of the CDR3 is TGCGCCAGCAGCTTCTCGGACAGTAACCTCGAGCAGTACTTC. It codes for CASSFSDSNLEQYF.

This clone was seen a handful of times. This chain joins TRBV30 and TRBJ2-5, with TRBD2 matching over 13 bases. Germline assignment: CDR1 GTSNPN and CDR2 SVGIG (reference sequence). V shed 2 bases and J 12 bases; nucleotides not matched to a gene: 12. The CDR3 is 15 amino acids. The CDR3: CAWSPQTSGGPFKYF. The CDR3 bases are TGTGCCTGGAGTCCGCAGACTAGCGGGGGGCCCTTTAAGTACTTC.

The chain employs TRBV28 and TRBJ1-5; TRBD1 matches at 9 bases. The CDR3 extends over 13 amino acids. V gave up 7 bases and J gave up 4 bases; unmatched junction bases: 2. Germline loops: CDR1 MDHEN, CDR2 SYDVKM. The CDR3 reads CASTGQGNQPQHF. DNA of the CDR3: TGTGCCAGCACAGGACAGGGGAATCAGCCCCAGCATTTT.

This chain links TRBV27 with TRBJ1-2; D is possibly TRBD1 (6 bases). Trimming cost V 5 bases and J 2 bases, with 15 bases left between them. Looked up from germline, CDR1 is MNHEY and CDR2 is SMNVEV (reference sequence). This CDR3 has 15 residues. In DNA form, the CDR3 reads TGTGCCAGCAGTCGCTCGCGGACAGTCAACTATGGCTACACCTTC. As protein: CASSRSRTVNYGYTF.

The chain uses TRBV7-8 and TRBJ2-7, with D possibly called TRBD1 or TRBD2 (6 bases each). Germline assignment: CDR1 SGHVS and CDR2 FQNEAQ. This CDR3 comprises 14 residues. Trimming removed 3 bases at V and 5 bases at J, with 14 bases between. CDR3 amino acids: CASSLAGGLDEQYF. The CDR3, as DNA: TGTGCCAGCAGCTTGGCCGGGGGCTTGGACGAGCAGTACTTC.

V is TRBV18 and J is TRBJ1-1; weak D call: TRBD1 (6 bases). This CDR3 contains 13 residues. V dropped 9 bases and J dropped 6 bases, with 17 bases sitting between them. The germline V gene has CDR1 KGHSH and CDR2 LQKENI. CDR3 DNA: TGTGCCAGTCAACCCAGGGGATCCCCTGAAGCTTTCTTT. Its translation: CASQPRGSPEAFF. Full variable domain (rest looked up from reference TRBV18 and TRBJ1-1): NAGVMQNPRHLVRRRGQEARLRCSPMKGHSHVYWYRQLPEEGLKFMVYLQKENIIDESGMPKERFSAEFPKEGPSILRIQQVVRGDSAAYFCASQPRGSPEAFFGQGTRLTVV.

V is TRBV28 and J is TRBJ1-2, with a weak D call TRBD1 (6 bases). V was shortened by 3 bases and J by 1 base, with 12 bases between the two germline ends. The CDR3 extends over 15 amino acids. Germline V gene sequence: CDR1 MDHEN, CDR2 SYDVKM. The chain's CDR3 is CASSFWGASNYGYTF. The CDR3, as DNA: TGTGCCAGCAGTTTCTGGGGGGCTAGTAACTATGGCTACACCTTC.

In this sample, this clone turned up a few times. This chain links TRBV9 with TRBJ2-7; 8 nucleotides line up with TRBD1. The CDR3 runs to 14 residues. J was trimmed by 6 bases and V by 4 bases; bases with no gene match: 9. Germline assignment: CDR1 SGDLS and CDR2 YYNGEE. The CDR3 nucleotides read TGTGCCAGCAGCCCTAGGACAGGGTCAACCGAGCAGTACTTC. It translates to CASSPRTGSTEQYF.